This T cell receptor (beta chain) came from a study of CD8 T cells in ankylosing spondylitis. This CDR3 has 15 amino acids. From germline, CDR1 is SGHRS and CDR2 YFSETQ. Trimming took 2 bases from V and 2 from J; bases not matched to a gene: 6. This clonotype appeared many times. For TCR beta, libraries came from quantitative 5'-RACE with molecular barcodes. TCRdb reprocessed the 5' RACE reads with MiXCR, giving one entry per CDR3 protein. Among about 240,000 distinct CDR3 sequences listed, 8.6% were seen once. This receptor was obtained from a male donor with ankylosing spondylitis or in good health (not recorded which). The material sequenced was blood, either unsorted or a sorted T cell fraction (not recorded which). The chain couples TRBV5-1 to TRBJ2-7; 8 nucleotides agree with TRBD2. CDR3 nucleotides: TGCGCCAGCAGCTTTACAGCGGGGGATGCCTACGAGCAGTACTTC. It is translated as CASSFTAGDAYEQYF.